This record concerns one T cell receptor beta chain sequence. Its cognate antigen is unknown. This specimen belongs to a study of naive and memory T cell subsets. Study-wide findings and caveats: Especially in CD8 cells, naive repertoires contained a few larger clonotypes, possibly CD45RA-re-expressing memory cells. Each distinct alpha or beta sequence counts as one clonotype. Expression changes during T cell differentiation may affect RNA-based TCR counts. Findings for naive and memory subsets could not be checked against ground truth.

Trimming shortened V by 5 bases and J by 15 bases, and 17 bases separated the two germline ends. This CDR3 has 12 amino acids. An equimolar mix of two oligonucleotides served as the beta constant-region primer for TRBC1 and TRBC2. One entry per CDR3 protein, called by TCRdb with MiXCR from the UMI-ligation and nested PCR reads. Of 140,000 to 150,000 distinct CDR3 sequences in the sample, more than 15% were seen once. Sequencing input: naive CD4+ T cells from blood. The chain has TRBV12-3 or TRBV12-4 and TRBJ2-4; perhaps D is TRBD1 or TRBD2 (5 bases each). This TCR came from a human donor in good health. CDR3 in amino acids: CASSNRGVVTYF. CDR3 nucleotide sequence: TGTGCCAGCAGTAACCGAGGGGTCGTAACGTACTTC.